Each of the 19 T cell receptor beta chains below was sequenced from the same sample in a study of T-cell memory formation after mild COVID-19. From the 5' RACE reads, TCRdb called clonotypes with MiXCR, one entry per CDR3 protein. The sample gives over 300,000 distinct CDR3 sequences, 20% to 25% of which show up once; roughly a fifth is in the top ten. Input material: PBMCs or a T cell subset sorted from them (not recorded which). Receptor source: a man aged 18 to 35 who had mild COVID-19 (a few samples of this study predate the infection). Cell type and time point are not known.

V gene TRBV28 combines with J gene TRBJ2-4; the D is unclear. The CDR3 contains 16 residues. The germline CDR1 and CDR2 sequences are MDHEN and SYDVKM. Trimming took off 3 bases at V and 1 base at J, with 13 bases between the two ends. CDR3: CASSFSPPGAKNIQYF. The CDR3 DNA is TGTGCCAGCAGTTTTAGCCCCCCTGGGGCCAAAAACATTCAGTACTTC.

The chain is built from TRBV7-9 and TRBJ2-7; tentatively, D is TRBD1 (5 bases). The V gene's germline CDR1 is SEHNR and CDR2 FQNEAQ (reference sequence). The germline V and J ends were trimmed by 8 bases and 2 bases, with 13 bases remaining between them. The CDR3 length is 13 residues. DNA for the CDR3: TGTGCCAGCCGGCCAGGGCTCACCTACGAGCAGTACTTC. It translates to CASRPGLTYEQYF.

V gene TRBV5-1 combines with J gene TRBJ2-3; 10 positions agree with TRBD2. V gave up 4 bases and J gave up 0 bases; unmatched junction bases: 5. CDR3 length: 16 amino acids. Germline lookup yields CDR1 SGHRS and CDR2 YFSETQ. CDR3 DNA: TGCGCCAGCAGCCTACAGACTAGCGGGAGCACAGATACGCAGTATTTT. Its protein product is CASSLQTSGSTDTQYF.

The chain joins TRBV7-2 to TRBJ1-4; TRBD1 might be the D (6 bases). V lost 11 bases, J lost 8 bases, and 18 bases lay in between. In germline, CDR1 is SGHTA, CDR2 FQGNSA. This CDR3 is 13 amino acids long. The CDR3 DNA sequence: TGTGCCTGCGGGGGGCAGGGGAAGGAAAAACTGTTTTTT. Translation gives CACGGQGKEKLFF.

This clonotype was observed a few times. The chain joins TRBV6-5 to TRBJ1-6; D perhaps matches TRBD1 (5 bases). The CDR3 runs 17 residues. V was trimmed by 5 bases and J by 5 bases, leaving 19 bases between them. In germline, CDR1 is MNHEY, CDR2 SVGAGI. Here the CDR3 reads CASSTFGRSGNNSPLHF. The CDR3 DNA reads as TGTGCCAGCAGTACATTCGGGAGATCAGGGAATAATTCACCCCTCCACTTT.

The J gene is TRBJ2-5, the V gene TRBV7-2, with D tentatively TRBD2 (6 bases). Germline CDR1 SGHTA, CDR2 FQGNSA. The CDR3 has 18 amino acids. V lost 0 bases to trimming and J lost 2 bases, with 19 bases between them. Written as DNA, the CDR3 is TGTGCCAGCAGCTTAGCCCTAGGGAGGAGGAGCCTACAAGAGACCCAGTACTTC. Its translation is CASSLALGRRSLQETQYF.

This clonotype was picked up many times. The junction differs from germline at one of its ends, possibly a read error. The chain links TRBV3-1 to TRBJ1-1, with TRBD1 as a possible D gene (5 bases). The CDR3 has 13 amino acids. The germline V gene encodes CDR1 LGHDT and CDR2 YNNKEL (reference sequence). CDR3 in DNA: TGTGCCAGCAGCCAAGACGGGGCGGCTGAGGCTTTCTTT. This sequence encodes CASSQDGAAEAFF.

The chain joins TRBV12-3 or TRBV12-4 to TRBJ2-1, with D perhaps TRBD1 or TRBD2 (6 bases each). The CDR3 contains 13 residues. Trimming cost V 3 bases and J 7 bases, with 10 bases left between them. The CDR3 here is CASSFPGANEQFF. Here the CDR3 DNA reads TGTGCCAGCAGTTTTCCGGGGGCAAATGAGCAGTTCTTC.

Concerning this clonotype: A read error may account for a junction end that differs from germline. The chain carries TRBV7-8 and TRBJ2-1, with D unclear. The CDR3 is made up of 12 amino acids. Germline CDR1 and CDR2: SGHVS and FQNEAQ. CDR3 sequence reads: CASSLENGEQIF. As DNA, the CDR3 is TGTGCCAGCAGCTTAGAGAACGGTGAGCAGATCTTC.

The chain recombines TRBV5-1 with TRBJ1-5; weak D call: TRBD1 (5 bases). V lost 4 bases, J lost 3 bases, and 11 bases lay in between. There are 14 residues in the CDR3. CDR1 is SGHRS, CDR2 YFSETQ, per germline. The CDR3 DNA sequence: TGCGCCAGCAGCGGAGGGGAGACCAATCAGCCCCAGCATTTT. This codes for CASSGGETNQPQHF.

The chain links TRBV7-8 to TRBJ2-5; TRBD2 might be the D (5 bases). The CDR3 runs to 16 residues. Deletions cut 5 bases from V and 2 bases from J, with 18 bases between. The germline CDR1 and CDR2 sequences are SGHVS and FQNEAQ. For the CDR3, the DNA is TGTGCCAGCAGCCCCACCCGGCTGAGGGCTCAAGAGACCCAGTACTTC. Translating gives CASSPTRLRAQETQYF.

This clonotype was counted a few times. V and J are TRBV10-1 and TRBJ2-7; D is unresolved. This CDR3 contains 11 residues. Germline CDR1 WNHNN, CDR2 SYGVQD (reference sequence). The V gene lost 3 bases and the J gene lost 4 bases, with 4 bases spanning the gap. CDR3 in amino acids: CASSDGYEQYF. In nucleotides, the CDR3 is TGCGCCAGCAGTGATGGGTACGAGCAGTACTTC.

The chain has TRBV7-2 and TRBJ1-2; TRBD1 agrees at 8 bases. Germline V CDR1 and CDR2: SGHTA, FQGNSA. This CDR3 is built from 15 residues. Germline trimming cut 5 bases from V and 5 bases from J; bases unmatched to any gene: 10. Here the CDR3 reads CASSTVHRGWYGYTF. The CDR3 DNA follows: TGTGCCAGCAGCACGGTCCACAGGGGGTGGTATGGCTACACCTTC.

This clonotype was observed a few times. CDR3 in DNA: TGTGCCAGCAGTCCCGGACTAGAGATCTACGAGCAGTACGTC. This gives the protein CASSPGLEIYEQYV. The V call is TRBV7-9, the J call TRBJ2-7, with 7 positions matching TRBD2. J was trimmed by 3 bases and V by 6 bases; bases with no gene match: 8. The length of the CDR3 is 14 residues. Germline V gives CDR1 SEHNR, CDR2 FQNEAQ (reference sequence).

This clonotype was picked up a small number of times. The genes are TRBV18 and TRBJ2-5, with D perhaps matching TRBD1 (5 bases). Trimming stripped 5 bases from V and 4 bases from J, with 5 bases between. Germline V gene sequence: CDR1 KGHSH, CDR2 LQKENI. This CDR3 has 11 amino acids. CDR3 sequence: CASSDRETQYF. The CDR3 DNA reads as TGTGCCAGCTCAGACAGAGAGACCCAGTACTTC.

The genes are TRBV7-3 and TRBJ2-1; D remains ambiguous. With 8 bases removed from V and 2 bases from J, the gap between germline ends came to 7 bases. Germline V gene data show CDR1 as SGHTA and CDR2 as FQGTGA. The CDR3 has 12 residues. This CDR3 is CASGRTYNEQFF. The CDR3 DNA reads TGTGCCAGCGGGCGTACCTACAATGAGCAGTTCTTC.

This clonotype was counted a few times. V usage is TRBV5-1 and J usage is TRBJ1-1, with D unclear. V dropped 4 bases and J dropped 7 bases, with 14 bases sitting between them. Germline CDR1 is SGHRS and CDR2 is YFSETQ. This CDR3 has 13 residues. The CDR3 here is CASSPWVGGEAFF. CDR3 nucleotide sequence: TGCGCCAGCAGCCCTTGGGTGGGCGGTGAAGCTTTCTTT.

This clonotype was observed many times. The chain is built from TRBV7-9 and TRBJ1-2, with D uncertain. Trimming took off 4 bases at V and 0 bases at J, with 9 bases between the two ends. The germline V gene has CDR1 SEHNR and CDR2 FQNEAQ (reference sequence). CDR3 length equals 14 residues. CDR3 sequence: CASSSRSSNYGYTF. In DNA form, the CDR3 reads TGTGCCAGCAGCTCAAGGTCGTCTAACTATGGCTACACCTTC. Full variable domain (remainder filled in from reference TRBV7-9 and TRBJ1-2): DTGVSQNPRHKITKRGQNVTFRCDPISEHNRLYWYRQTLGQGPEFLTYFQNEAQLEKSRLLSDRFSAERPKGSFSTLEIQRTEQGDSAMYLCASSSRSSNYGYTFGSGTRLTVV.

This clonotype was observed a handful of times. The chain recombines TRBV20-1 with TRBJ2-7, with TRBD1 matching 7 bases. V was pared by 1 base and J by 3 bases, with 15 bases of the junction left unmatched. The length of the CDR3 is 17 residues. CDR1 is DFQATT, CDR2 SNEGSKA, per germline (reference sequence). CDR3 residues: CSARGLQGPSIFYEQYF. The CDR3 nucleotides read TGCAGTGCTAGAGGCCTACAGGGGCCCTCGATCTTCTACGAGCAGTACTTC.